The present T cell receptor beta chain was sequenced within a study of shared clonotypes between healthy human individuals. Whole-study context: Each donor contributed plates that comprised three CD4 naive, three CD4 memory, two CD8 naive and one CD8 memory.

Germline loops: CDR1 SGHTA, CDR2 FQGNSA. With 1 base removed from V and 6 bases from J, the gap between germline ends came to 10 bases. The CDR3 consists of 15 residues. The method was immunoSEQ multiplex PCR; TCRdb's version includes in-frame clones alone and lacks a portion of them. The data show hundreds of thousands of clones, roughly 70% seen once. Nashville, Tennessee was home to all donors, each a Caucasian adult. The rearrangement links TRBV7-2 to TRBJ1-6; D is unresolved. The sequenced material came from memory CD4+ T cells sorted from blood. Subset indicated: CD45RA-negative fraction. This receptor was identified in a woman in her twenties or thirties in good health. For the CDR3, the DNA is TGTGCCAGCAGCTTAGGGAGGGAGTTTAATTCACCCCTCCACTTT. Protein product: CASSLGREFNSPLHF.